This T cell receptor (beta chain) was identified during a study of T-cell memory formation after mild COVID-19. Turning to the study itself: Largely, the TCR clusters proved donor specific.

CDR1 SGHRS and CDR2 YFSETQ come from the germline V gene. V lost 0 bases to trimming and J lost 4 bases, with 10 bases between them. This CDR3 comprises 14 residues. Study-level findings and limits: Researchers found some responding clones in pre-infection memory, a sign that cross-reactive memory joined. Mostly located in CM and EM were contracting CD4+ clones, with contracting CD8+ clones located in EMRA.

The TCR alpha and TCR beta cDNA libraries, bearing sample barcodes and UMIs, were generated by 5'RACE using constant-segment primers. TCRdb re-called the 5' RACE reads with MiXCR, one entry per CDR3 protein. Among roughly 86,000 distinct CDR3 sequences listed, about an eighth were seen once. Of note for this clonotype: Its antigen is currently unknown.

The sequence was collected from an adult woman who had mild COVID-19 (a few samples of this study predate the infection). Cell type and time point are not known. Sequenced material: PBMCs or a T cell subset sorted from them (not recorded which). The gene calls are TRBV5-1 and TRBJ1-2; tentatively, D is TRBD1 (6 bases). This chain's CDR3 is CASSLAGHRYGYTF. The CDR3, as DNA: TGCGCCAGCAGCTTGGCGGGACACCGCTATGGCTACACCTTC. Based on the CDR3 plus reference TRBV5-1 and TRBJ1-2, the full variable domain is KAGVTQTPRYLIKTRGQQVTLSCSPISGHRSVSWYQQTPGQGLQFLFEYFSETQRNKGNFPGRFSGRQFSNSRSEMNVSTLELGDSALYLCASSLAGHRYGYTFGSGTRLTVV.